This is a list of T cell receptor beta chains from one sample in a study of CD8 T cells in Susac syndrome. TCRdb recomputed calls from the immunoSEQ multiplex PCR reads with MiXCR, one row per CDR3 protein. Among approximately 83,000 distinct CDR3 sequences listed, approximately 95% were seen once. The sequenced sample was CD8+ T cells from PBMCs. These receptors were taken from a human donor with Susac syndrome. The CDR3 runs from the conserved cysteine through the conserved F or W. The D gene is left open where the match is weak. The listing skips clone size in some rows; elsewhere it reads once, few, many or a size class.

j_call: TRBJ1-5
clone_size: once
v_call: TRBV27
d_call: TRBD1
cdr3_nt: TGTGCCAGCAGTTTTGGTCCCGTGGGACAGAGCAATCAGCCCCAGCATTTT
cdr3_aa: CASSFGPVGQSNQPQHF

j_call: TRBJ1-5
clone_size: .
v_call: TRBV5-6
d_call: TRBD1
cdr3_nt: TGTGCCAGCAGCTTGACAGGGGAGATTCCCCAGCATTTT
cdr3_aa: CASSLTGEIPQHF

j_call: TRBJ2-3
clone_size: .
v_call: TRBV7-8
d_call: .
cdr3_nt: TGTGCCAGCAGCCCCGCGGCCGGGGATACGCAGTATTTT
cdr3_aa: CASSPAAGDTQYF

j_call: TRBJ1-6
clone_size: once
v_call: TRBV3-1
d_call: .
cdr3_nt: TGTGCCAGCAGCCAAGCCGGGAGATTTAGCTCCTATAATTCACCCCTCCACTTT
cdr3_aa: CASSQAGRFSSYNSPLHF

j_call: TRBJ2-7
clone_size: few
v_call: TRBV12-3/TRBV12-4
d_call: TRBD1
cdr3_nt: TGTGCCAGCAGTCCCCTTCGGGACAGCTCCTACGAGCAGTACTTC
cdr3_aa: CASSPLRDSSYEQYF

j_call: TRBJ1-6
clone_size: few
v_call: TRBV6-5
d_call: .
cdr3_nt: TGTGCCAGCAGTTACGGGGACGATAATTCACCCCTCCACTTT
cdr3_aa: CASSYGDDNSPLHF

j_call: TRBJ1-2
clone_size: .
v_call: TRBV7-9
d_call: .
cdr3_nt: TGTGCCAGCAGCTTAGAATCGTTCCGGGATGGCTACACCTTC
cdr3_aa: CASSLESFRDGYTF

j_call: TRBJ2-1
clone_size: .
v_call: TRBV6-5
d_call: TRBD2
cdr3_nt: TGTGCCAGCAGTCCCACTAGCGGGGGGTACAATGAGCAGTTCTTC
cdr3_aa: CASSPTSGGYNEQFF

j_call: TRBJ2-2
clone_size: .
v_call: TRBV27
d_call: .
cdr3_nt: TGTGCCAGCAGTTTCAGGGCTACTCTGAACACCGGGGAGCTGTTTTTT
cdr3_aa: CASSFRATLNTGELFF

j_call: TRBJ2-5
clone_size: .
v_call: TRBV6-2/TRBV6-3
d_call: TRBD2
cdr3_nt: TGTGCCAGCATATCCGGGACTACCCAAGAGACCCAGTACTTC
cdr3_aa: CASISGTTQETQYF

j_call: TRBJ2-1
clone_size: once
v_call: TRBV7-2
d_call: .
cdr3_nt: TGTGCCAGCAGCTTAGATCAGGGGGGCTACAATGAGCAGTTCTTC
cdr3_aa: CASSLDQGGYNEQFF

j_call: TRBJ2-1
clone_size: .
v_call: TRBV9
d_call: TRBD2
cdr3_nt: TGTGCCAGCAGCCTAGCGGGAGCGGTCGATGAGCAGTTCTTC
cdr3_aa: CASSLAGAVDEQFF

j_call: TRBJ1-2
clone_size: .
v_call: TRBV12-3/TRBV12-4
d_call: TRBD1
cdr3_nt: TGTGCCAGCAGTTTAACAGGGGTGTACTATGGCTACACCTTC
cdr3_aa: CASSLTGVYYGYTF

j_call: TRBJ1-2
clone_size: once
v_call: TRBV5-1
d_call: .
cdr3_nt: TGCGCCAGCAGCTTGGGGACATCTAACTATGGCTACACCTTC
cdr3_aa: CASSLGTSNYGYTF

j_call: TRBJ2-2
clone_size: .
v_call: TRBV11-3
d_call: TRBD1
cdr3_nt: TGTGCCAGCAGTTTCTATGGGACAGGGGCGAACACCGGGGAGCTGTTTTTT
cdr3_aa: CASSFYGTGANTGELFF

j_call: TRBJ2-1
clone_size: .
v_call: TRBV7-6
d_call: .
cdr3_nt: TGTGCCAGCAGCTTAGCGCAAGGGACACGCAATGAGCAGTTCTTC
cdr3_aa: CASSLAQGTRNEQFF

j_call: TRBJ2-5
clone_size: .
v_call: TRBV7-9
d_call: .
cdr3_nt: TGTGCCAGCACCAGGCAGGGTGAAGAGACCCAGTACTTC
cdr3_aa: CASTRQGEETQYF

j_call: TRBJ2-6
clone_size: .
v_call: TRBV6-4
d_call: TRBD2
cdr3_nt: TGTGCCAGCAGTGACTCTAGCGGGTCTGGGGCCAACGTCCTGACTTTC
cdr3_aa: CASSDSSGSGANVLTF

j_call: TRBJ2-5
clone_size: .
v_call: TRBV23-1
d_call: TRBD1
cdr3_nt: TGCGCCAGCAGTCCGGACAGGGGTGGGGAGACCCAGTACTTC
cdr3_aa: CASSPDRGGETQYF

j_call: TRBJ2-7
clone_size: .
v_call: TRBV25-1
d_call: .
cdr3_nt: TGTGCCAGCAGTGATAGCCGCTACGAGCAGTACTTC
cdr3_aa: CASSDSRYEQYF

j_call: TRBJ2-2
clone_size: .
v_call: TRBV19
d_call: TRBD1
cdr3_nt: TGTGCCAGTAGTACCACGACAGGGGGAATCGGGGAGCTGTTTTTT
cdr3_aa: CASSTTTGGIGELFF

j_call: TRBJ1-2
clone_size: .
v_call: TRBV29-1
d_call: .
cdr3_nt: TGCAGCGTTGAAATGGGCCCGGACGGCTACACCTTC
cdr3_aa: CSVEMGPDGYTF

j_call: TRBJ2-5
clone_size: .
v_call: TRBV13
d_call: .
cdr3_nt: TGTGCCAGCAGCTTAAGAATGGGTGGAGAGACCCAGTACTTC
cdr3_aa: CASSLRMGGETQYF

j_call: TRBJ1-1
clone_size: .
v_call: TRBV6-5
d_call: .
cdr3_nt: TGTGCCAGCAGTTACGTCCCCCGGGCCACTGAAGCTTTCTTT
cdr3_aa: CASSYVPRATEAFF

j_call: TRBJ2-7
clone_size: .
v_call: TRBV27
d_call: .
cdr3_nt: TGTGCCAGCAGTCGGGACGCCTCCTACGAGCAGTACTTC
cdr3_aa: CASSRDASYEQYF

j_call: TRBJ1-2
clone_size: .
v_call: TRBV7-9
d_call: .
cdr3_nt: TGTGCCAGCAGCTTGACGTCACCGACTCCATATGGCTACACCTTC
cdr3_aa: CASSLTSPTPYGYTF

j_call: TRBJ2-4
clone_size: .
v_call: TRBV20-1
d_call: .
cdr3_nt: TGCAGTGCGGCGGTGCTCGGTGTGGGAATCCTAGCCAAAAACATTCAGTACTTC
cdr3_aa: CSAAVLGVGILAKNIQYF

j_call: TRBJ1-4
clone_size: .
v_call: TRBV20-1
d_call: .
cdr3_nt: TGCAGTGCTTCAAAAACTGGGCGGGAAAAACTGTTTTTT
cdr3_aa: CSASKTGREKLFF

j_call: TRBJ1-5
clone_size: .
v_call: TRBV24-1
d_call: TRBD1
cdr3_nt: TGTGCCACCCAACAGGGGTCTAGCAATCAGCCCCAGCATTTT
cdr3_aa: CATQQGSSNQPQHF

j_call: TRBJ2-4
clone_size: .
v_call: TRBV20-1
d_call: .
cdr3_nt: TGCAGTGTTAGGCGTTTAGCCAAAAACATTCAGTACTTC
cdr3_aa: CSVRRLAKNIQYF

j_call: TRBJ1-2
clone_size: once
v_call: TRBV6-5
d_call: .
cdr3_nt: TGTGCCAGCAGTGAATCAGCTAACTATGGCTACACCTTC
cdr3_aa: CASSESANYGYTF

j_call: TRBJ1-2
clone_size: .
v_call: TRBV7-9
d_call: TRBD1
cdr3_nt: TGTGCCAGCAGCTACGGGACAGGGCCAGGCTACACCTTC
cdr3_aa: CASSYGTGPGYTF

j_call: TRBJ2-4
clone_size: .
v_call: TRBV7-9
d_call: .
cdr3_nt: TGTGCCAGCAGCTTTGGAGGGGGCCGGTACTTC
cdr3_aa: CASSFGGGRYF

j_call: TRBJ2-2
clone_size: few
v_call: TRBV29-1
d_call: TRBD1
cdr3_nt: TGCAGCGTTGAAGGGGACAGCTCCTTCGAGTCCGGGGAGCTGTTTTTT
cdr3_aa: CSVEGDSSFESGELFF

j_call: TRBJ2-7
clone_size: once
v_call: TRBV15
d_call: .
cdr3_nt: TGTGCCACCAGCAGAGATCTCTCGGACAAGCAGTACTTC
cdr3_aa: CATSRDLSDKQYF

j_call: TRBJ1-6
clone_size: once
v_call: TRBV5-6
d_call: .
cdr3_nt: TGTGCCAGCAGCTTGGGATCGGGCTCCTATAATTCACCCCTCCACTTT
cdr3_aa: CASSLGSGSYNSPLHF

j_call: TRBJ1-1
clone_size: .
v_call: TRBV20-1
d_call: TRBD1
cdr3_nt: TGCAGTGCTACTGACAGGGACACTGAAGCTTTCTTT
cdr3_aa: CSATDRDTEAFF

j_call: TRBJ2-2
clone_size: .
v_call: TRBV20-1
d_call: .
cdr3_nt: TGCAGTGTATCGAGGGAGTCCGGGGAGCTGTTTTTT
cdr3_aa: CSVSRESGELFF

j_call: TRBJ1-6
clone_size: .
v_call: TRBV27
d_call: TRBD1
cdr3_nt: TGTGCCAGCAGTACCCCCGGGACAGGGTACTCCAATTCACCCCTCCACTTT
cdr3_aa: CASSTPGTGYSNSPLHF

j_call: TRBJ2-3
clone_size: .
v_call: TRBV7-9
d_call: .
cdr3_nt: TGTGCCAGCAGCCCCCGACGGGTGATCGCTGACACAGATACGCAGTATTTT
cdr3_aa: CASSPRRVIADTDTQYF

j_call: TRBJ2-5
clone_size: .
v_call: TRBV29-1
d_call: TRBD2
cdr3_nt: TGCAGCTCTCGGACTAGCGGAGAAGAGACCCAGTACTTC
cdr3_aa: CSSRTSGEETQYF

j_call: TRBJ1-5
clone_size: .
v_call: TRBV19
d_call: TRBD1
cdr3_nt: TGTGCCAGTAGTATAGTCACCGTCGGGACAGGGGTTCAGCCCCAGCATTTT
cdr3_aa: CASSIVTVGTGVQPQHF

j_call: TRBJ1-5
clone_size: medium-sized
v_call: TRBV27
d_call: .
cdr3_nt: TGTGCCAGCAGTTTATCGGTGGTTGGGCAGCCCCAGCATTTT
cdr3_aa: CASSLSVVGQPQHF